The 32 T cell receptor beta chains reported below all come from one sample, sequenced in a study of radiation and T cells in renal cell carcinoma. Assay: immunoSEQ multiplex PCR; the TCRdb copy retains only in-frame clones and omits some. Seen here are around 140,000 clones, roughly 90% observed once, and the top ten hold 15% to 20%. Time point indicated: blood 4 weeks post-SBRT, at nephrectomy. Treatment given: 15 Gy SBRT to primary tumor, nephrectomy 4 weeks later. Source: blood, taken from a patient whose treatment included radiotherapy and nephrectomy. These TCRs come from a woman aged 50 to 65 with renal cell carcinoma.

The chain has TRBV7-2 and TRBJ1-2; maybe TRBD1 (5 bases). The CDR3 contains 13 residues. Germline V gene data show CDR1 as SGHTA and CDR2 as FQGNSA. Trimming shortened V by 3 bases and J by 8 bases, and 13 bases separated the two germline ends. The CDR3 region has the DNA TGTGCCAGCAGCTTGGATCAGGGCGGAGGCTACACCTTC. Its translation: CASSLDQGGGYTF.

This sequence joins TRBV7-2 and TRBJ1-1; D call uncertain. The ends were cut back, 3 bases at V and 5 bases at J, with 19 bases in the middle. The CDR3 has 16 amino acids. Per the germline V gene, CDR1 is SGHTA and CDR2 is FQGNSA. The CDR3 is CASSLVIQRTGTEAFF. The CDR3 DNA reads TGTGCCAGCAGCTTGGTGATTCAACGGACGGGGACTGAAGCTTTCTTT.

The gene calls are TRBV5-1 and TRBJ2-2; 13 bases fit TRBD2. Losses at the gene ends were 4 bases for V and 6 bases for J; bases not matched to a gene: 6. The CDR3 has 16 residues. From germline, CDR1 is SGHRS and CDR2 YFSETQ. The CDR3, as DNA: TGCGCCAGCAGCCCACTGACTAGCGGGGGGCCCGGGGAGCTGTTTTTT. Amino acids: CASSPLTSGGPGELFF.

The chain has TRBV4-3 and TRBJ2-7; D gene ambiguous. This CDR3 region has 15 residues. Trimming shortened V by 0 bases and J by 0 bases, and 9 bases separated the two germline ends. Germline V gene sequence: CDR1 LGHNA, CDR2 YSLEER. For the CDR3, the DNA is TGCGCCAGCAGCCAAGAATATGGTAGCTCCTACGAGCAGTACTTC. The encoded protein is CASSQEYGSSYEQYF.

The chain couples TRBV10-1 to TRBJ1-2, with 7 nucleotides matching TRBD1. From germline, CDR1 is WNHNN and CDR2 SYGVQD (reference sequence). This CDR3 region has 13 residues. V was pared by 6 bases and J by 8 bases, with 9 bases of the junction left unmatched. The CDR3 coding sequence is TGCGCCAGCAGCCTAGACAGGGCGGGCGGCTACACCTTC. As protein: CASSLDRAGGYTF.

The chain employs TRBV11-1 and TRBJ2-7; D is uncertain. Trimming removed 0 bases from V and 6 bases from J, with 9 bases in between. From germline, CDR1 is SGHAT and CDR2 FQDESV (reference sequence). The CDR3 has 13 amino acids. This chain's CDR3 is CASSLAPEVEQYF. The CDR3 nucleotides read TGTGCCAGCAGCTTAGCCCCCGAGGTCGAGCAGTACTTC.

Only a few counts were recorded for this clone. V gene TRBV27 combines with J gene TRBJ2-7; D possibly corresponds to TRBD2 (6 bases). Germline CDR1 and CDR2: MNHEY and SMNVEV (reference sequence). Trimming removed 2 bases at V and 5 bases at J, with 10 bases between. The CDR3 length is 13 residues. The CDR3 DNA sequence: TGTGCCAGCAGTTTAAAAAGGAGGGACGAGCAGTACTTC. It codes for CASSLKRRDEQYF.

The CDR3 is CASSISSGGAETQYF. The CDR3 DNA sequence: TGTGCCAGCAGCATTTCTAGCGGGGGGGCGGAGACCCAGTACTTC. The chain recombines TRBV7-2 with TRBJ2-5; 12 nucleotides agree with TRBD2. The CDR3 sequence is 15 residues long. Per the germline V gene, CDR1 is SGHTA and CDR2 is FQGNSA. With 5 bases clipped from V and 5 bases from J, the junction kept 6 bases outside the gene matches.

This clone turned up a few times. The chain has TRBV5-6 and TRBJ1-1; a weak D match, TRBD1 (5 bases). V was pared by 4 bases and J by 6 bases, with 13 bases between. CDR3 length: 13 residues. Germline V gives CDR1 SGHDT, CDR2 YYEEEE. In DNA, the CDR3 is TGTGCCAGCAGCCGGGGGTGGTGGGCTGAAGCTTTCTTT. The encoded protein is CASSRGWWAEAFF. Full variable domain (rest looked up from reference TRBV5-6 and TRBJ1-1): DAGVTQSPTHLIKTRGQQVTLRCSPKSGHDTVSWYQQALGQGPQFIFQYYEEEERQRGNFPDRFSGHQFPNYSSELNVNALLLGDSALYLCASSRGWWAEAFFGQGTRLTVV.

The CDR3 reads CASSISAGGFDTQYF. The DNA of the CDR3 is TGTGCCAGTAGTATTTCTGCGGGAGGGTTCGATACGCAGTATTTT. The chain links TRBV19 to TRBJ2-3, with 9 bases identical to TRBD2. J gave up 6 bases and V 3 bases, and 7 bases lay outside the gene matches. The CDR3 has 15 amino acids. Germline CDR1 reads LNHDA; CDR2 reads SQIVND (reference sequence). The complete variable domain, with remaining parts taken from reference TRBV19 and TRBJ2-3, reads DGGITQSPKYLFRKEGQNVTLSCEQNLNHDAMYWYRQDPGQGLRLIYYSQIVNDFQKGDIAEGYSVSREKKESFPLTVTSAQKNPTAFYLCASSISAGGFDTQYFGPGTRLTVL.

In the case of this clone: The CDR3 end shows no conserved phenylalanine or tryptophan, and so a read error is likely. Because the CDR3's place on the DNA is in doubt, the DNA is left out and the CDR3 is given as listed by TCRdb. The J gene is TRBJ2-7, the V gene TRBV4-1. Germline CDR1 is MGHRA and CDR2 is YSYEKL. The CDR3 has 12 residues if both end residues are counted. The CDR3 reads CASSQGKSEGQG.

The rearrangement joins TRBV28 to TRBJ1-1; 9 nucleotides agree with TRBD1. The junction had 12 bases not matched to a gene; V was cut back by 6 bases and J by 10 bases. This CDR3 comprises 14 residues. Germline-derived CDR1 and CDR2 are MDHEN and SYDVKM. CDR3 DNA: TGTGCCAGCAGGCACGGACAGGGGACGTTCGGAGCTTTCTTT. It yields the protein CASRHGQGTFGAFF.

The rearrangement joins TRBV13 to TRBJ2-1; D is undetermined. This CDR3 spans 14 amino acids. Trimming removed 1 base from V and 3 bases from J, with 7 bases in between. Germline assignment: CDR1 PRHDT and CDR2 FYEKMQ (reference sequence). The CDR3 DNA reads TGTGCCAGCAGCTTAGAGGGCTACTACAATGAGCAGTTCTTC. Translation: CASSLEGYYNEQFF.

This clone has a single count. The J gene is TRBJ1-2, the V gene TRBV19, with a tentative D call TRBD1 (5 bases). The CDR3 is made up of 15 amino acids. Germline CDR1 and CDR2: LNHDA and SQIVND (reference sequence). V dropped 5 bases and J dropped 3 bases, with 16 bases sitting between them. The DNA for the CDR3 is TGTGCCAGTAGTGCATACAGAACAGGCGACTATGGCTACACCTTC. This codes for CASSAYRTGDYGYTF.

V usage is TRBV18 and J usage is TRBJ2-3; 10 positions match TRBD2. Trimming removed 6 bases from V and 2 bases from J; junction bases left unmatched: 5. CDR3 length: 15 residues. The germline V gene encodes CDR1 KGHSH and CDR2 LQKENI. In nucleotides, the CDR3 is TGTGCCAGCTCCCAAACTAGCGGGGTCACAGATACGCAGTATTTT. It codes for CASSQTSGVTDTQYF.

CDR3 sequence: CASSVDRGGYTF. The CDR3, as DNA: TGTGCCAGCAGCGTAGACAGGGGTGGCTACACCTTC. V gene TRBV7-9 combines with J gene TRBJ1-2, with 8 bases aligning to TRBD1. CDR1 and CDR2 from the germline V gene are SEHNR and FQNEAQ (reference sequence). The CDR3 loop spans 12 amino acids. Trimming at V came to 5 bases and at J to 7 bases, leaving 3 bases not matched to a gene.

V usage is TRBV5-4 and J usage is TRBJ2-2; 13 bases match TRBD2. Germline V gene lookup returns CDR1 SGHNT and CDR2 YYREEE (reference sequence). Trimming removed 3 bases from V and 7 bases from J; junction bases left unmatched: 9. This CDR3 is 17 amino acids long. CDR3 coding DNA: TGTGCCAGCAGCTCCCGGACTAGCGGGAGAGCAGTCGGGGAGCTGTTTTTT. This encodes CASSSRTSGRAVGELFF. The full variable domain, completed using reference TRBV5-4 and TRBJ2-2, is ETGVTQSPTHLIKTRGQQVTLRCSSQSGHNTVSWYQQALGQGPQFIFQYYREEENGRGNFPPRFSGLQFPNYSSELNVNALELDDSALYLCASSSRTSGRAVGELFFGEGSRLTVL.

The chain employs TRBV2 and TRBJ1-4; D gene uncertain. Per the germline V gene, CDR1 is SNHLY and CDR2 is FYNNEI. The CDR3 runs 14 residues. The V and J ends lost 5 bases and 0 bases respectively, with 7 bases between them. CDR3 residues: CASSNQATNEKLFF. CDR3 bases: TGTGCCAGCAGTAATCAGGCAACTAATGAAAAACTGTTTTTT.

CDR3 nucleotide sequence: TGCAGCGCCGGCGGCCAGGGTGTCGAGCAGTACTTC. Its protein product is CSAGGQGVEQYF. This chain links TRBV29-1 with TRBJ2-7; a weak D match, TRBD1 (5 bases). This CDR3 comprises 12 residues. Germline V CDR1 and CDR2: SQVTM, ANQGSEA. V gave up 7 bases and J gave up 6 bases, with 16 bases separating them.

The J gene is TRBJ2-1, the V gene TRBV7-2; 8 bases fit TRBD2. CDR1 and CDR2 from the germline V gene are SGHTA and FQGNSA. The CDR3 is made up of 17 amino acids. V trimming: 5 bases; J trimming: 5 bases; junction bases outside the gene matches: 14. The CDR3 nucleotides read TGTGCCAGCAGCCCATCGGCGGTACTAGCGGCTAACAATGAGCAGTTCTTC. This sequence encodes CASSPSAVLAANNEQFF.

The rearrangement links TRBV6-1 to TRBJ1-2; D remains unclear. The CDR3 loop spans 15 amino acids. Between the trimmed V and J ends, which lost 0 bases and 0 bases, there was a span of 8 bases. The germline CDR1 and CDR2 sequences are MNHNS and SASEGT. CDR3 in amino acids: CASSEAYGANYGYTF. CDR3 coding DNA: TGTGCCAGCAGTGAAGCGTACGGAGCTAACTATGGCTACACCTTC.

The V call is TRBV18, the J call TRBJ2-7; D is perhaps TRBD1 (5 bases). This CDR3 spans 15 amino acids. Germline V lookup: CDR1 KGHSH, CDR2 LQKENI. Deletions cut 6 bases from V and 6 bases from J, with 21 bases between. The CDR3 is CASSVSDNTFGEQYF. The CDR3 region has the DNA TGTGCCAGCTCCGTGTCGGACAACACTTTCGGCGAGCAGTACTTC. Together with reference TRBV18 and TRBJ2-7, the CDR3 gives the full variable domain: NAGVMQNPRHLVRRRGQEARLRCSPMKGHSHVYWYRQLPEEGLKFMVYLQKENIIDESGMPKERFSAEFPKEGPSILRIQQVVRGDSAAYFCASSVSDNTFGEQYFGPGTRLTVT.

This clone was seen once. V gene TRBV9 combines with J gene TRBJ2-1; maybe TRBD2 (6 bases). Trimming pared 2 bases from V and 3 bases from J, leaving 9 bases between. This CDR3 is built from 14 residues. Germline lookup yields CDR1 SGDLS and CDR2 YYNGEE. The CDR3 here is CASSVTTSYNEQFF. The CDR3 nucleotides read TGTGCCAGCAGCGTTACGACTAGCTACAATGAGCAGTTCTTC.

The CDR3 loop reads CASSLSAGELFF. In DNA, the CDR3 is TGTGCCAGCAGCTTATCGGCCGGGGAGCTGTTTTTT. The chain links TRBV7-8 to TRBJ2-2; D gene ambiguous. Deletions cut 2 bases from V and 6 bases from J, with 4 bases between. The germline V gene has CDR1 SGHVS and CDR2 FQNEAQ. The CDR3 is 12 residues long.

The chain is built from TRBV7-2 and TRBJ2-3; 11 bases map to TRBD2. Germline values: CDR1 SGHTA, CDR2 FQGNSA. Germline trimming cut 3 bases from V and 1 base from J; bases unmatched to any gene: 9. The CDR3 loop spans 18 amino acids. The CDR3 sequence: CASSFPLIAGGGTDTQYF. The CDR3, as DNA: TGTGCCAGCAGCTTTCCGCTTATAGCGGGAGGGGGCACAGATACGCAGTATTTT.

V and J are TRBV9 and TRBJ1-2; 7 positions match TRBD1. With 8 bases clipped from V and 3 bases from J, the junction kept 10 bases outside the gene matches. The germline CDR1 and CDR2 sequences are SGDLS and YYNGEE. The length of the CDR3 is 14 residues. This CDR3 reads CARFRGGGDYGYTF. CDR3 bases: TGTGCCAGATTCAGGGGGGGAGGTGACTATGGCTACACCTTC.

This chain connects TRBV29-1 to TRBJ2-3; 9 bases align to TRBD1. Germline V lookup: CDR1 SQVTM, CDR2 ANQGSEA. V trimming: 4 bases; J trimming: 4 bases; junction bases outside the gene matches: 6. The CDR3 loop spans 14 amino acids. CDR3 nucleotides: TGCAGCGTTGTTAGGACAGGGGTGGCAGATACGCAGTATTTT. Amino acid sequence: CSVVRTGVADTQYF.

The chain combines TRBV5-5 with TRBJ2-1; 9 bases align to TRBD2. CDR1 is SGHKS and CDR2 is YYEKEE in the germline V gene (reference sequence). CDR3 length: 17 amino acids. V was pared by 1 base and J by 3 bases, with 8 bases of the junction left unmatched. CDR3 residues: CASSLLGLAPSYNEQFF. The CDR3 nucleotides read TGTGCCAGCAGCTTGCTAGGACTAGCGCCTAGCTACAATGAGCAGTTCTTC.

The rearrangement uses TRBV27 and TRBJ1-3, with 7 bases aligning to TRBD1. The DNA end is a closer match to TRBJ2-2, so the J assignment may be wrong. This CDR3 spans 14 amino acids. Per germline, CDR1 MNHEY and CDR2 SMNVEV (reference sequence). Here the CDR3 reads CASRGQVNTGELFF. CDR3 nucleotides: TGTGCCAGCAGAGGACAGGTGAACACCGGGGAGCTGTTTTTT.

This chain connects TRBV5-4 to TRBJ2-3; 13 nucleotides agree with TRBD2. V lost 3 bases to trimming and J lost 2 bases; unmatched junction nucleotides: 9. The CDR3 loop spans 18 amino acids. Germline CDR1 is SGHNT and CDR2 is YYREEE (reference sequence). Here the CDR3 DNA reads TGTGCCAGCAGCTCGAATCCGGGACTAGCGGGAATCACAGATACGCAGTATTTT. Its translation is CASSSNPGLAGITDTQYF.

This clone was detected only a few times. V and J are TRBV18 and TRBJ1-5; D is undetermined. V was clipped by 0 bases and J by 5 bases, with 8 bases between them. Germline V gene data show CDR1 as KGHSH and CDR2 as LQKENI. The CDR3 length is 14 residues. The CDR3 spells CASSPPSFDQPQHF. In nucleotides, the CDR3 is TGTGCCAGCTCACCACCGTCTTTCGATCAGCCCCAGCATTTT.

This sequence joins TRBV19 and TRBJ1-2; TRBD1 is a possible D gene (5 bases). CDR3 length: 13 residues. Germline lookup yields CDR1 LNHDA and CDR2 SQIVND (reference sequence). Trimming left V 3 bases short and J 4 bases short, with 9 bases between. The CDR3 nucleotides read TGTGCCAGTAGTATGCAGGGTGGCTATGGCTACACCTTC. Translating gives CASSMQGGYGYTF.